The source of this T cell receptor (beta chain) is a study of CD8+CD57+ T cells in acquired aplastic anemia. This clonotype was detected a few times. The antigen is undetermined. Germline V CDR1 and CDR2: SGHAT, FQDESV (reference sequence). The CDR3 extends over 18 amino acids. Trimming at V came to 0 bases and at J to 0 bases, leaving 11 bases not matched to a gene. Study-level findings and limits: Patients and controls had in common 25 to 35 CD8+ CDR3 sequences.

CDR3 and TCR beta VDJ profiling relied on genomic DNA as the template. TCRdb independently ran MiXCR on the reads; one entry per CDR3 protein. The sample contains 150,000 to 170,000 distinct CDR3 sequences, less than 60% of which appear only once. Previously, flow cytometry had revealed CD8+CD57+ cell expansion in the patients chosen for sequencing. The blood sampling took place in patients who had so far received no therapy. The chain combines TRBV11-1 with TRBJ2-7; the match to TRBD1 covers 7 bases. This TCR came from a human donor with aplastic anemia. The material sequenced was sorted CD4+, CD8+, or CD8+CD57+ T cells (not recorded which) from PBMCs. CDR3 sequence: CASSLAGRDSVSSYEQYF. CDR3 bases: TGTGCCAGCAGCTTAGCGGGTCGGGACAGTGTTAGCTCCTACGAGCAGTACTTC.